This TCR beta chain was identified in a study of radiation and T cells in renal cell carcinoma. Only in-frame clones appear in the TCRdb table, and some are missing; sequencing was by immunoSEQ multiplex PCR. Of around 170,000 clones in the sample, approximately 90% were seen once. V was clipped by 7 bases and J by 0 bases, with 12 bases between them. This CDR3 region has 14 residues. The germline CDR1 and CDR2 sequences are MNHEY and SVGAGI. General study points: No pretreatment tumor biopsies were available for baseline clonotypes.

A word on this clone: Its antigen is currently unknown.

Indicated time point: blood 4 weeks post-SBRT, at nephrectomy. This sample's treatment: 15 Gy SBRT to primary tumor, nephrectomy 4 weeks later. Nephrectomy followed 15 Gy stereotactic body radiation by 4 weeks. Blood was sampled at baseline, 2 weeks and 4 weeks after SBRT. Clear cell pathology was present in this patient's renal cell carcinoma. The sequence was obtained from a woman between 50 and 59 years old with renal cell carcinoma. The genes are TRBV6-5 and TRBJ1-2; D gene unclear. Specimen: blood, collected from a patient whose treatment included radiotherapy and nephrectomy. CDR3 DNA: TGTGCCAGCAAGCCTGGAGGAGCTAACTATGGCTACACCTTC. Translated: CASKPGGANYGYTF.